This T cell receptor (beta chain) is from a study of T cells in women clearing cervical HPV infection. The germline CDR1 and CDR2 sequences are KGHDR and SFDVKD. The CDR3 totals 12 residues. Details on this clone: At one end the junction does not follow the germline gene, possibly because of a read error. The read is 3 residues too short to cover the CDR3 end, so that end is filled in from the germline J gene.

Profiling relied on immunoSEQ multiplex PCR, and the TCRdb table lists in-frame clones only, not all of them. This table lists about 36,000 clones. J is TRBJ1-3 and V is TRBV24-1; possibly TRBD1 for D (5 bases). Sequenced input: blood buffy coat. This TCR derives from a woman aged 18-70 years with a cervical HPV16 infection that either progressed to CIN3+ or cleared (not recorded which). The sequenced CDR3 bases are TGTGCCACTAGTGATCCCGGACAAGTG. Translated, it gives CATSDPGQV. The entire CDR3 protein is CATSDPGQVIYF.